Listed here are 27 T cell receptor beta chains from one sample, sequenced in a study of blood T cells in healthy people across ages. Then a second PCR, running about 6 to 11 cycles, was carried out with a sample-barcoded 5' primer and a J-beta primer mix. TCRdb re-called the 5' RACE reads with MiXCR, one entry per CDR3 protein. The repertoire holds roughly 1,500,000 distinct CDR3 sequences, around two fifths seen once, with roughly 7.9% in the top ten. The sample taken for sequencing was blood. The receptor set was obtained from a woman aged 18-35 years in good health.

This sequence joins TRBV14 and TRBJ2-1, with 7 bases aligning to TRBD1. Germline values: CDR1 SGHDN, CDR2 FVKESK. J gave up 5 bases and V 4 bases, and 8 bases lay outside the gene matches. This CDR3 contains 15 residues. Here the CDR3 reads CASSRVDRVDNEQFF. The CDR3 DNA reads TGTGCCAGCAGCCGAGTCGACAGGGTGGACAATGAGCAGTTCTTC.

V and J are TRBV10-3 and TRBJ1-1, with D perhaps matching TRBD1 (6 bases). Germline loops: CDR1 ENHRY, CDR2 SYGVKD. V was clipped by 6 bases and J by 2 bases, with 10 bases between them. The CDR3 sequence is 13 residues long. The chain's CDR3 is CAIRTGLNTEAFF. Here the CDR3 DNA reads TGTGCCATCAGAACAGGGTTAAACACTGAAGCTTTCTTT.

This clonotype was counted only a few times. CDR3 bases: TGTGCCAGCAGCTACCGGGACGACTACAATGAGCAGTTCTTC. Its translation: CASSYRDDYNEQFF. The V and J genes are TRBV7-2 and TRBJ2-1; the D gene could be TRBD1 or TRBD2 (5 bases each). Trimming cost V 4 bases and J 3 bases, with 10 bases left between them. Looked up from germline, CDR1 is SGHTA and CDR2 is FQGNSA. CDR3 length: 14 residues.

The chain has TRBV20-1 and TRBJ2-5; the D gene is possibly TRBD1 (6 bases). Matching the DNA end better, TRBJ2-7 makes the J call doubtful. Per germline, CDR1 DFQATT and CDR2 SNEGSKA (reference sequence). CDR3 length: 14 amino acids. This chain's CDR3 is CSAIPRGEGYEQYF. The CDR3, as DNA: TGCAGTGCTATCCCCAGGGGTGAGGGTTACGAGCAGTACTTC.

This chain connects TRBV5-1 to TRBJ2-7; the D gene is possibly TRBD1 (6 bases). CDR1 is SGHRS and CDR2 is YFSETQ in the germline V gene. With 4 bases removed from V and 4 bases from J, the gap between germline ends came to 15 bases. This CDR3 comprises 14 residues. The CDR3 DNA follows: TGCGCCAGCAGCCAAGGACAGCAAAGTTACGAGCAGTACTTC. This gives the protein CASSQGQQSYEQYF.

This clonotype was picked up many times. The chain links TRBV7-6 to TRBJ2-5, with TRBD2 matching over 7 bases. The V gene end was trimmed by 2 bases and the J gene end by 2 bases; junction bases not matched to a gene: 2. This CDR3 has 14 amino acids. The germline gives CDR1 SGHVS, CDR2 FNYEAQ. The chain's CDR3 is CASSLLAAQETQYF. The CDR3 bases are TGTGCCAGCAGCTTACTAGCGGCTCAAGAGACCCAGTACTTC.

This clonotype has just a few counts. This chain uses TRBV7-2 with TRBJ1-6; 8 positions match TRBD1. The CDR3 totals 15 residues. V lost 4 bases and J lost 9; bases outside the gene matches: 8. CDR1 is SGHTA, CDR2 FQGNSA, per germline. The CDR3 bases are TGTGCCAGCAGCTCCAGGACAGGGACGGGTTCACCCCTCCACTTT. The encoded protein is CASSSRTGTGSPLHF.

V and J are TRBV7-9 and TRBJ2-1; no clear D gene. The CDR3 has 12 amino acids. Trimming took 4 bases from V and 10 from J, leaving 11 bases between them. Looked up from germline, CDR1 is SEHNR and CDR2 is FQNEAQ (reference sequence). The CDR3 protein is CASSSGIEEQFF. The CDR3 region has the DNA TGTGCCAGCAGCTCGGGTATTGAAGAGCAGTTCTTC. Supplemented by reference TRBV7-9 and TRBJ2-1, the full variable domain reads DTGVSQNPRHKITKRGQNVTFRCDPISEHNRLYWYRQTLGQGPEFLTYFQNEAQLEKSRLLSDRFSAERPKGSFSTLEIQRTEQGDSAMYLCASSSGIEEQFFGPGTRLTVL.

V usage is TRBV7-9 and J usage is TRBJ2-5, with 8 bases that match TRBD1. The germline CDR1 and CDR2 sequences are SEHNR and FQNEAQ (reference sequence). This CDR3 contains 15 residues. The V gene end was trimmed by 5 bases and the J gene end by 5 bases; junction bases not matched to a gene: 10. CDR3 sequence: CASSQGTGGKETQYF. The CDR3 DNA is TGTGCCAGCAGCCAGGGGACAGGTGGGAAGGAGACCCAGTACTTC.

This clonotype was detected only a few times. This sequence joins TRBV20-1 and TRBJ2-3; D is possibly TRBD2 (5 bases). Per germline, CDR1 DFQATT and CDR2 SNEGSKA (reference sequence). This CDR3 contains 14 residues. V was cut by 1 base and J by 0 bases, with 8 bases left in between. The CDR3 bases are TGCAGTGCTAGAGCTAGCCGAAGCACAGATACGCAGTATTTT. Encoded protein: CSARASRSTDTQYF.

The chain couples TRBV9 to TRBJ2-7; the match to TRBD2 covers 10 bases. With 3 bases clipped from V and 6 bases from J, the junction kept 9 bases outside the gene matches. CDR3 length: 15 residues. Germline values: CDR1 SGDLS, CDR2 YYNGEE. The CDR3 region has the DNA TGTGCCAGCAGCGCAGATAGCGGGGGGCCCTCCGAGCAGTACTTC. Amino acids: CASSADSGGPSEQYF.

This sequence joins TRBV13 and TRBJ1-2, with D possibly matching TRBD1 (6 bases). Germline CDR1 and CDR2: PRHDT and FYEKMQ (reference sequence). The V and J ends lost 3 bases and 3 bases respectively, with 20 bases between them. This CDR3 is built from 17 residues. The CDR3 sequence: CASSFGRQASVYYGYTF. CDR3 DNA: TGTGCCAGCAGCTTCGGGAGACAGGCGTCCGTGTACTATGGCTACACCTTC. The variable domain in full, completed from reference TRBV13 and TRBJ1-2, reads AAGVIQSPRHLIKEKRETATLKCYPIPRHDTVYWYQQGPGQDPQFLISFYEKMQSDKGSIPDRFSAQQFSDYHSELNMSSLELGDSALYFCASSFGRQASVYYGYTFGSGTRLTVV.

This clonotype was recorded once. CDR3 DNA: TGCGCCAGCAGCCAAGCGGCAGTGGGAGGATATGAGACCCAGTACTTC. Amino acid sequence: CASSQAAVGGYETQYF. The V gene is TRBV4-1, the J gene TRBJ2-4, with TRBD2 as a possible D gene (6 bases). The DNA end favors TRBJ2-5, so the J call may be wrong. CDR3 size: 16 residues. Germline CDR1 is MGHRA and CDR2 is YSYEKL.

Here the CDR3 reads CAAAELAGGSEQYF. DNA of the CDR3: TGTGCCGCCGCGGAGCTAGCGGGAGGAAGCGAGCAGTACTTC. V usage is TRBV6-5 and J usage is TRBJ2-7; 11 bases fit TRBD2. V lost 11 bases to trimming and J lost 6 bases; unmatched junction nucleotides: 12. CDR1 is MNHEY, CDR2 SVGAGI, per germline. The CDR3 consists of 14 residues.

As concerns this clonotype: Given a much more abundant clone one base away, this may be a read error. The rearrangement uses TRBV5-1 and TRBJ2-5; 7 bases are a match to TRBD2. CDR1 SGHRS and CDR2 YFSETQ come from the germline V gene. V lost 4 bases to trimming and J lost 11 bases; unmatched junction nucleotides: 14. The CDR3 runs to 14 residues. The CDR3 DNA reads TGCGCCAGCAGCATTCCCCTAGCGGACAATGAGCAGTACTTC. As protein: CASSIPLADNEQYF.

The rearrangement joins TRBV27 to TRBJ2-7; 8 bases line up with TRBD2. Germline trimming cut 1 base from V and 2 bases from J; bases unmatched to any gene: 1. This CDR3 is 14 amino acids long. CDR1 is MNHEY, CDR2 SMNVEV, per germline (reference sequence). CDR3: CASSLYGGAYEQYF. In nucleotides, the CDR3 is TGTGCCAGCAGTTTATACGGGGGGGCCTACGAGCAGTACTTC.

V and J are TRBV2 and TRBJ2-2, with D possibly TRBD2 on 5 matching bases. The CDR3 is 12 amino acids. Germline CDR1 is SNHLY and CDR2 is FYNNEI. The ends were cut back, 9 bases at V and 2 bases at J, with 7 bases in the middle. The DNA for the CDR3 is TGTGCCAGAGGACTCAACACCGGGGAGCTGTTTTTT. Amino acid sequence: CARGLNTGELFF. Filled out from reference TRBV2 and TRBJ2-2, the complete variable domain reads EPEVTQTPSHQVTQMGQEVILRCVPISNHLYFYWYRQILGQKVEFLVSFYNNEISEKSEIFDDQFSVERPDGSNFTLKIRSTKLEDSAMYFCARGLNTGELFFGEGSRLTVL.

The chain is built from TRBV6-1 and TRBJ2-5; D is perhaps TRBD1 (6 bases). Per the germline V gene, CDR1 is MNHNS and CDR2 is SASEGT. The V end was cut by 7 bases, the J end by 0 bases, with 12 bases between. CDR3 length: 14 residues. The CDR3 DNA follows: TGTGCCAGCAATGTGTACAGGGACCAAGAGACCCAGTACTTC. Residues: CASNVYRDQETQYF.

The V and J genes are TRBV9 and TRBJ2-1; 12 bases align to TRBD2. This CDR3 spans 15 amino acids. The V segment lost 3 bases and the J segment 4 bases; nucleotides outside the gene matches: 2. Per germline, CDR1 SGDLS and CDR2 YYNGEE. This chain's CDR3 is CASSEGTSGYNEQFF. CDR3 DNA sequence: TGTGCCAGCAGCGAAGGGACTAGCGGGTACAATGAGCAGTTCTTC.

This sequence joins TRBV5-1 and TRBJ2-5, with D possibly being TRBD2 (5 bases). V dropped 4 bases and J dropped 6 bases, with 13 bases sitting between them. CDR3 size: 13 residues. Germline V gene sequence: CDR1 SGHRS, CDR2 YFSETQ. DNA of the CDR3: TGCGCCAGCAGCCTAAACGGACTCCAGACCCAGTACTTC. It translates to CASSLNGLQTQYF.

This clonotype was counted at least ten times. J is TRBJ1-2 and V is TRBV20-1, with D perhaps TRBD1 (5 bases). Per the germline V gene, CDR1 is DFQATT and CDR2 is SNEGSKA (reference sequence). The V gene lost 0 bases and the J gene lost 8 bases, with 13 bases spanning the gap. The CDR3 extends over 13 amino acids. The DNA of the CDR3 is TGCAGTGCTAGAGATGGGACGGTGAACGGCTACACCTTC. Translated, it gives CSARDGTVNGYTF.

On this clonotype itself: One end of the junction fails to match germline, which may point to a read error. The CDR3: CVSSLAGGNEQFF. The CDR3 nucleotides read TGCGTCAGCAGCTTGGCGGGTGGGAATGAGCAGTTCTTC. V and J are TRBV5-1 and TRBJ2-1; maybe TRBD2 (5 bases). Germline V gene data show CDR1 as SGHRS and CDR2 as YFSETQ. The CDR3 is 13 residues long.

This chain uses TRBV7-9 with TRBJ1-5; the D is unclear. This CDR3 contains 12 residues. Between the trimmed V and J ends, which lost 5 bases and 3 bases, there was a span of 5 bases. The germline CDR1 and CDR2 sequences are SEHNR and FQNEAQ (reference sequence). CDR3 residues: CASSVDNQPQHF. The DNA for the CDR3 is TGTGCCAGCAGCGTAGACAATCAGCCCCAGCATTTT.

This clonotype was recorded a few times. The rearrangement uses TRBV12-3 or TRBV12-4 and TRBJ2-1; D unclear. CDR3 size: 14 residues. Trimming pared 5 bases from V and 7 bases from J, leaving 15 bases between. The CDR3 coding sequence is TGTGCCAGCAGTCTTGTTCACGGTAATAATGAGCAGTTCTTC. Protein sequence: CASSLVHGNNEQFF.

V usage is TRBV10-3 and J usage is TRBJ2-2; D is unresolved. Trimming removed 2 bases from V and 0 bases from J, with 7 bases in between. The CDR3 runs to 15 residues. Per the germline V gene, CDR1 is ENHRY and CDR2 is SYGVKD. This chain's CDR3 is CAISEGLTNTGELFF. Here the CDR3 DNA reads TGTGCCATCAGTGAGGGTCTGACGAACACCGGGGAGCTGTTTTTT.

The chain combines TRBV20-1 with TRBJ2-2; 8 nucleotides align to TRBD2. This CDR3 contains 15 residues. With 3 bases clipped from V and 4 bases from J, the junction kept 7 bases outside the gene matches. Looked up from germline, CDR1 is DFQATT and CDR2 is SNEGSKA (reference sequence). The CDR3 here is CSASCAGGATGELFF. The CDR3 DNA is TGCAGTGCTAGTTGCGCGGGAGGAGCCACCGGGGAGCTGTTTTTT.

V is TRBV30 and J is TRBJ1-2; D uncertain. Germline V gene sequence: CDR1 GTSNPN, CDR2 SVGIG (reference sequence). V was trimmed by 1 base and J by 7 bases, leaving 10 bases between them. The CDR3 length is 12 residues. The CDR3 is CAWSGVSAGYTF. The CDR3 DNA is TGTGCCTGGAGTGGGGTGTCAGCTGGCTACACCTTC.